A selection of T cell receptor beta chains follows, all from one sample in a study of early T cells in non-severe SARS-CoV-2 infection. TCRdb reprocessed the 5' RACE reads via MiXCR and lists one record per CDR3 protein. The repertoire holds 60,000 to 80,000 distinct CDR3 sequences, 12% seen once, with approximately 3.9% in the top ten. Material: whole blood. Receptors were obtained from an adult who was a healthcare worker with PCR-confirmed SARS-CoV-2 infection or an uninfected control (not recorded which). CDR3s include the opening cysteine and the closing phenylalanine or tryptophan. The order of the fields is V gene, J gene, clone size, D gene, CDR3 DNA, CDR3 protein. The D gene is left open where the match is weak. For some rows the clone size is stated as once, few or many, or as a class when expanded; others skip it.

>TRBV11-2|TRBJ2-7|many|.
TGTGCCAGCAGCTTCGACATCTTCTCCGGAAAGCAGTACTTC
CASSFDIFSGKQYF
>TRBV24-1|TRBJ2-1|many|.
TGTGCCACCACCGCAGGAAAGGGTCGAAGGGGCAATGAGCAGTTCTTC
CATTAGKGRRGNEQFF
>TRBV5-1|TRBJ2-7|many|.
TGCGCCAGCAGCTTGGTGTCGGGAACCGAGCAGTACTTC
CASSLVSGTEQYF
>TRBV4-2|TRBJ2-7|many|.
TGTGCCAGCAGCCCCATCGCACAGACTGCTGAGCAGTACTTC
CASSPIAQTAEQYF
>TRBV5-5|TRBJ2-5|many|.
TGTGCCAGCAGCTCAGGGCCGACAAGGGGTGAGACCCAGTACTTC
CASSSGPTRGETQYF
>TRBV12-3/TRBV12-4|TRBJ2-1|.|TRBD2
TGTGCCAGCAGTTTAGCTCGAGCGGGAGGGGTTGAGCAGTTCTTC
CASSLARAGGVEQFF
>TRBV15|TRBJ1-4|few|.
TGTGCCACCAGCTTGGGGAATGAAAAACTGTTTTTT
CATSLGNEKLFF
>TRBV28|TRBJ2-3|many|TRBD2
TGTGCCACAGCGGGACTCACAGATACGCAGTATTTT
CATAGLTDTQYF
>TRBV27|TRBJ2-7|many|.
TGTGCCAGCAGTTTAAGACTCCTCTACGAGCAGTACTTC
CASSLRLLYEQYF
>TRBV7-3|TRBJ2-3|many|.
TGTGCCAGCAGCTTGGACCCTTCTAGCACAGATACGCAGTATTTT
CASSLDPSSTDTQYF
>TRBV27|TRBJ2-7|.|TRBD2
TGTGCCAGCAGTTCCCTAGCGGGAGGCCTTTACGAGCAGTACTTC
CASSSLAGGLYEQYF
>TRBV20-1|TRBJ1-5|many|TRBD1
TGCAGTGCTAGCTCCTGGGACAGCCGACTTCGCAATCAGCCCCAGCATTTT
CSASSWDSRLRNQPQHF
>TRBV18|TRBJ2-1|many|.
TGTGCCAGCTCACCACAGGATGGCCCGGGAAATGAGCAGTTCTTC
CASSPQDGPGNEQFF
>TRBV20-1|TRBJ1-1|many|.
TGCAGTGCTTCCGGGACCCTATTGGGGAACACTGAAGCTTTCTTT
CSASGTLLGNTEAFF
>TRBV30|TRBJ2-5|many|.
TGTGCCTGGAGTCCCCCTAGAGAATGGCAGTACTTC
CAWSPPREWQYF